One sample yielded the 3 T cell receptor beta chains listed below, sequenced in a study of CD8 T cells in ankylosing spondylitis. Study-wide points: It appeared that ankylosing spondylitis blood was characterized by a TCR beta motif of several highly homologous variants.

TCRdb re-derived calls from the 5' RACE reads in MiXCR, one entry per CDR3 protein. The table has a few hundred thousand distinct CDR3 sequences, 9.5% to 15% seen once. No antigen has been identified for these receptors. The sequencing sample was made of blood, either unsorted or a sorted T cell fraction (not recorded which). These TCRs come from a male donor with ankylosing spondylitis.

The CDR3 DNA reads TGTGCCAGCAGCCTATTCTTTGACCCCGTACTTTACAATGAGCAGTTCTTC. Its protein is CASSLFFDPVLYNEQFF. This chain joins TRBV14 and TRBJ2-1; D remains unclear. Germline loops: CDR1 SGHDN, CDR2 FVKESK. V lost 4 bases, J lost 4 bases, and 20 bases lay in between. The CDR3 spans 17 residues.

J is TRBJ2-1 and V is TRBV5-6; 13 bases map to TRBD2. Germline V gene data show CDR1 as SGHDT and CDR2 as YYEEEE. V shed 4 bases and J 1 base; nucleotides not matched to a gene: 8. This CDR3 has 18 amino acids. For the CDR3, the DNA is TGTGCCAGCAGCCCCGGACTAGCGGGAGTAGGGTCCTACAATGAGCAGTTCTTC. Translating gives CASSPGLAGVGSYNEQFF.

The chain employs TRBV24-1 and TRBJ1-6, with D unresolved. CDR3 size: 15 residues. V dropped 4 bases and J dropped 8 bases, with 14 bases sitting between them. CDR1 and CDR2 (germline): KGHDR, SFDVKD. The CDR3 region is CATSDGAGDDSPLHF. CDR3 coding DNA: TGTGCCACCAGTGACGGCGCGGGAGATGATTCACCCCTCCACTTT.